The 17 T cell receptor beta chains listed next were all sequenced from one sample in a study of T cell responses to AZD1222 COVID-19 vaccine (dated by TCRdb to the early 2020s). To prepare the library, the immunoSEQ multiplex PCR assay was applied. TCRdb re-hosts the immuneACCESS table, in-frame sequences only. Its copies lack some clones; in the studies checked, an unresolved V gene accounts for under half of them, and the cause for the rest is not known. Counted in this sample were fewer than 120,000 clones; roughly 92% of them appeared once. The ten largest clones add up to approximately 2.7% of the sample. In light of the paper, this sample's time point label describes: about 28 days (+/-7) after the second vaccine dose. The sample was peripheral blood, taken 28 days after the second AZD1222 dose. The receptors here all came from an adult who received the AZD1222 COVID-19 vaccine.

V gene TRBV5-1 combines with J gene TRBJ2-1, with 13 bases fitting TRBD2. This CDR3 is built from 18 residues. J was trimmed by 1 base and V by 1 base; bases with no gene match: 5. Germline values: CDR1 SGHRS, CDR2 YFSETQ. The DNA for the CDR3 is TGCGCCAGCAGCTTGCCACTAGCGGGGGGGCGGTCCTACAATGAGCAGTTCTTC. This gives the protein CASSLPLAGGRSYNEQFF.

The CDR3 DNA follows: TGCGCCAGCAGCCCCCCGGACAGGGGCCACACCGGGGAGCTGTTTTTT. It encodes CASSPPDRGHTGELFF. The gene calls are TRBV4-1 and TRBJ2-2; 9 nucleotides align to TRBD1. V lost 4 bases to trimming and J lost 3 bases; unmatched junction nucleotides: 6. Germline assignment: CDR1 MGHRA and CDR2 YSYEKL. The CDR3 loop spans 16 amino acids.

This chain links TRBV9 with TRBJ2-2, with TRBD1 identical over 8 bases. Trimming took 6 bases from V and 1 from J; bases not matched to a gene: 5. Germline CDR1 reads SGDLS; CDR2 reads YYNGEE. This CDR3 region has 15 residues. This chain's CDR3 is CASTTGTGNTGELFF. DNA for the CDR3: TGTGCCAGCACCACCGGGACAGGGAACACCGGGGAGCTGTTTTTT.

The rearrangement uses TRBV27 and TRBJ1-6; 7 bases map to TRBD1. J gave up 6 bases and V 2 bases, and 13 bases lay outside the gene matches. This CDR3 spans 18 amino acids. Germline V gives CDR1 MNHEY, CDR2 SMNVEV (reference sequence). DNA for the CDR3: TGTGCCAGCAGTTTAAGATGGGTCGGACAGGCGAGTAATTCACCCCTCCACTTT. It specifies CASSLRWVGQASNSPLHF.

The V gene is TRBV18, the J gene TRBJ1-6; D is unclear. Germline V gene sequence: CDR1 KGHSH, CDR2 LQKENI. Trimming took 0 bases from V and 10 from J, leaving 10 bases between them. This CDR3 comprises 14 residues. CDR3 in amino acids: CASSPPQAGSPLHF. Written as DNA, the CDR3 is TGTGCCAGCTCACCACCCCAGGCAGGATCACCCCTCCACTTT.

V gene TRBV5-1 combines with J gene TRBJ1-5, with unresolved D. CDR1 and CDR2 (germline): SGHRS, YFSETQ. The CDR3 loop spans 14 amino acids. Trimming pared 2 bases from V and 4 bases from J, leaving 10 bases between. The CDR3 DNA sequence: TGCGCCAGCAGCTTTGTCCAGGCGAATCAGCCCCAGCATTTT. Its protein product is CASSFVQANQPQHF.

The chain links TRBV12-3 or TRBV12-4 to TRBJ2-5; 8 bases fit TRBD1. Trimming removed 5 bases from V and 2 bases from J; junction bases left unmatched: 1. CDR3 length: 13 residues. In nucleotides, the CDR3 is TGTGCCAGCAGTAACAGGGGGCAAGAGACCCAGTACTTC. Translated, it gives CASSNRGQETQYF.

The chain couples TRBV11-2 to TRBJ1-2; a weak D match, TRBD1 (6 bases). The CDR3 runs to 13 residues. Germline V gene sequence: CDR1 SGHAT, CDR2 FQNNGV. Trimming pared 1 base from V and 7 bases from J, leaving 10 bases between. The CDR3 DNA follows: TGTGCCAGCAGCTTAGCAACAGGGAGTGGCTACACCTTC. This codes for CASSLATGSGYTF.

This chain uses TRBV5-4 with TRBJ2-3, with 7 bases identical to TRBD2. This CDR3 region has 17 residues. Germline loops: CDR1 SGHNT, CDR2 YYREEE (reference sequence). V shed 4 bases, J shed 2 bases, and the junction held 13 bases outside the gene matches. CDR3 nucleotide sequence: TGTGCCAGCAGCACGGGTACAAGCGGGGCAAACACAGATACGCAGTATTTT. Translated: CASSTGTSGANTDTQYF.

The J gene is TRBJ2-3, the V gene TRBV4-1; D tentatively fits TRBD1 or TRBD2 (6 bases each). Germline loops: CDR1 MGHRA, CDR2 YSYEKL. The CDR3 sequence is 16 residues long. The V end lost 2 bases, the J end lost 2 bases, and 14 bases lay between the germline ends. In nucleotides, the CDR3 is TGCGCCAGCAGCCAAAGGGGGGCGCTATCCACAGATACGCAGTATTTT. Residues: CASSQRGALSTDTQYF.

V is TRBV5-8 and J is TRBJ2-1, with 11 bases fitting TRBD2. V shed 4 bases, J shed 8 bases, and the junction held 8 bases outside the gene matches. CDR1 is SGHTS and CDR2 is YDEGEE in the germline V gene. The CDR3 contains 15 residues. The CDR3 DNA follows: TGTGCCAGCAGCCGGGGACTAGCGGCCAGGGATGAGCAGTTCTTC. Protein product: CASSRGLAARDEQFF.

The chain employs TRBV30 and TRBJ1-1, with D maybe TRBD1 (5 bases). The CDR3 runs to 12 residues. Germline V gene sequence: CDR1 GTSNPN, CDR2 SVGIG (reference sequence). V lost 7 bases, J lost 5 bases, and 14 bases lay in between. This CDR3 is CALNVGETEAFF. The CDR3 DNA is TGTGCCTTGAACGTAGGGGAGACTGAAGCTTTCTTT.

This rearrangement joins TRBV6-2 or TRBV6-3 to TRBJ1-5; a possible D gene is TRBD1 (6 bases). Germline lookup yields CDR1 MNHEY and CDR2 SVGEGT. This CDR3 region has 17 residues. V lost 4 bases to trimming and J lost 0 bases, with 16 bases between them. The DNA of the CDR3 is TGTGCCAGCAGTTCTTTCAGGGGAACGTATAGCAATCAGCCCCAGCATTTT. The encoded protein is CASSSFRGTYSNQPQHF.

The gene calls are TRBV15 and TRBJ1-1; D is perhaps TRBD1 (5 bases). This CDR3 has 15 amino acids. Germline V lookup: CDR1 LNHNV, CDR2 YYDKDF (reference sequence). V lost 0 bases to trimming and J lost 6 bases, with 14 bases between them. CDR3 residues: CATSRDRAGPAEAFF. DNA of the CDR3: TGTGCCACCAGCAGAGACAGGGCCGGGCCGGCTGAAGCTTTCTTT.

The chain joins TRBV14 to TRBJ1-1, with D possibly matching TRBD1 (5 bases). CDR3 length equals 19 residues. Germline V gives CDR1 SGHDN, CDR2 FVKESK. Trimming pared 5 bases from V and 6 bases from J, leaving 31 bases between. CDR3 region: CASSVTRGGLQDYLPEAFF. The CDR3 nucleotides read TGTGCCAGCAGCGTAACTCGCGGGGGACTTCAGGATTATCTACCTGAAGCTTTCTTT.

The chain carries TRBV7-9 and TRBJ2-2; a weak D match, TRBD2 (5 bases). CDR3 length: 17 residues. Trimming removed 0 bases at V and 5 bases at J, with 16 bases between. Germline V gives CDR1 SEHNR, CDR2 FQNEAQ (reference sequence). Here the CDR3 DNA reads TGTGCCAGCAGCTTAGCGATGGGAACGGGGAAGACCGGGGAGCTGTTTTTT. This encodes CASSLAMGTGKTGELFF.

The chain uses TRBV5-1 and TRBJ2-3; 9 nucleotides line up with TRBD2. CDR3 size: 15 residues. Germline lookup yields CDR1 SGHRS and CDR2 YFSETQ. Losses at the gene ends were 4 bases for V and 4 bases for J; bases not matched to a gene: 7. CDR3 nucleotides: TGCGCCAGCAGCCTTAGGGGACTAGCCGCAGATACGCAGTATTTT. It encodes CASSLRGLAADTQYF.